The sample holds one count of the clone carrying this T cell receptor beta chain. Germline V CDR1 and CDR2: MNHEY, SMNVEV (reference sequence). V lost 5 bases, J lost 1 base, and 14 bases lay in between. The CDR3 extends over 15 amino acids. The data were obtained in a study of blood T cell repertoires in COVID-19. In the authors' workflow: It was from reference gene primer amplification that nucleated cell counts were estimated. Clones were read by immunoSEQ multiplex PCR, and TCRdb kept only the in-frame ones, dropping some. V and J calls and clone size follow that table, whereas D and trimming were derived from the DNA. The sample lists a few hundred thousand clones; about 90% were seen once.

The sequence was obtained from a man aged 30 to 45 who had been exposed to COVID-19. V is TRBV27 and J is TRBJ1-1; D remains unclear. Sequenced input: PBMCs or T cells enriched from blood (not recorded which). CDR3 sequence reads: CASSPPLGRNTEAFF. In DNA, the CDR3 is TGTGCCAGCAGTCCCCCCCTCGGTAGGAACACTGAAGCTTTCTTT.